The 27 T cell receptor beta chains presented below share a single source sample, sequenced in a study of siplizumab effects on memory and regulatory T cells. Using immunoSEQ multiplex PCR, the repertoire was profiled, and TCRdb retains in-frame clones only, with some absent. Here the sample spans approximately 90,000 clones, 94% being singletons. Sequenced: non-Treg CD4+ T cells sorted from blood. The receptor source for this set is a human donor in good health.

The chain has TRBV6-1 and TRBJ1-4, with D unresolved. In germline, CDR1 is MNHNS, CDR2 SASEGT. V lost 0 bases, J lost 8 bases, and 13 bases lay in between. The CDR3 length is 15 residues. CDR3 DNA: TGTGCCAGCAGTGAAGCTCCGTCGAGTGGGGAAAAACTGTTTTTT. This translates into CASSEAPSSGEKLFF.

The chain joins TRBV5-1 to TRBJ2-5; D remains ambiguous. This CDR3 has 15 residues. Germline-derived CDR1 and CDR2 are SGHRS and YFSETQ. V gave up 0 bases and J gave up 2 bases, with 11 bases separating them. The CDR3 DNA reads as TGCGCCAGCAGCTTGGCCCTGACGGGTCAAGAGACCCAGTACTTC. Translated: CASSLALTGQETQYF.

V gene TRBV9 combines with J gene TRBJ2-1, with D unresolved. Germline values: CDR1 SGDLS, CDR2 YYNGEE. The CDR3 spans 17 residues. The V end lost 0 bases, the J end lost 0 bases, and 13 bases lay between the germline ends. CDR3 sequence reads: CASSVVPGQSSYNEQFF. The CDR3 nucleotides are TGTGCCAGCAGCGTAGTTCCAGGCCAGAGCTCCTACAATGAGCAGTTCTTC.

The V gene is TRBV6-1, the J gene TRBJ1-5; a possible D gene is TRBD1 (6 bases). The ends were cut back, 8 bases at V and 1 base at J, with 9 bases in the middle. The CDR3 sequence is 13 residues long. Looked up from germline, CDR1 is MNHNS and CDR2 is SASEGT. The CDR3 region is CASGDRSNQPQHF. The CDR3, as DNA: TGTGCCAGCGGAGACAGGAGCAATCAGCCCCAGCATTTT.

This chain links TRBV5-4 with TRBJ2-3, with D unclear. The CDR3 extends over 14 amino acids. In germline, CDR1 is SGHNT, CDR2 YYREEE (reference sequence). Trimming took 0 bases from V and 0 from J, leaving 5 bases between them. Written as DNA, the CDR3 is TGTGCCAGCAGCTTGGTGTCAAGCACAGATACGCAGTATTTT. It encodes CASSLVSSTDTQYF.

The CDR3 region is CASSNLATSTDTQYF. In DNA, the CDR3 is TGTGCCAGCAGCAATCTAGCAACTAGCACAGATACGCAGTATTTT. The chain combines TRBV7-9 with TRBJ2-3; perhaps TRBD2 as D (5 bases). The CDR3 is made up of 15 amino acids. V lost 5 bases and J lost 0, with 12 bases in between. CDR1 SEHNR and CDR2 FQNEAQ come from the germline V gene (reference sequence).

The rearrangement uses TRBV5-1 and TRBJ1-6; TRBD1 is a possible D gene (5 bases). The germline V gene has CDR1 SGHRS and CDR2 YFSETQ. The CDR3 spans 16 residues. V shed 0 bases and J shed 3 bases, with 10 bases lying between them. The CDR3 spells CASSLGQGSYNSPLHF. CDR3 DNA sequence: TGCGCCAGCAGCTTGGGGCAGGGAAGCTATAATTCACCCCTCCACTTT.

The chain is built from TRBV30 and TRBJ2-1; 9 bases match TRBD1. J lost 4 bases, V lost 5 bases, and 18 bases had no gene match. The germline gives CDR1 GTSNPN, CDR2 SVGIG (reference sequence). The CDR3 loop spans 18 amino acids. CDR3 protein: CAWGSPKLTGGGYNEQFF. In nucleotides, the CDR3 is TGTGCCTGGGGTTCACCTAAATTGACAGGGGGTGGGTACAATGAGCAGTTCTTC.

A note on this clone: At the DNA level, this CDR3 is encoded by other sequences in the same sample as well. CDR3 coding DNA: TGTGCCAGCAGCTTAGATGTGGAGACCCAGTACTTC. Protein: CASSLDVETQYF. This rearrangement joins TRBV7-2 to TRBJ2-5; no definite D call. This CDR3 is built from 12 residues. Between the trimmed V and J ends, which lost 1 base and 5 bases, there was a span of 5 bases. The germline gives CDR1 SGHTA, CDR2 FQGNSA.

The chain has TRBV15 and TRBJ2-2; D possibly corresponds to TRBD2 (6 bases). V lost 7 bases and J 1 base, leaving 7 bases between the germline ends. Germline CDR1 reads LNHNV; CDR2 reads YYDKDF (reference sequence). This CDR3 contains 13 residues. This CDR3 reads CATTAGNTGELFF. The CDR3 DNA is TGTGCCACCACAGCGGGGAACACCGGGGAGCTGTTTTTT.

V usage is TRBV30 and J usage is TRBJ2-7, with D possibly matching TRBD1 (5 bases). V was shortened by 4 bases and J by 2 bases, with 12 bases between the two germline ends. Per the germline V gene, CDR1 is GTSNPN and CDR2 is SVGIG (reference sequence). This CDR3 contains 13 residues. This chain's CDR3 is CAWKRAGPYEQYF. DNA for the CDR3: TGTGCCTGGAAAAGGGCAGGGCCCTACGAGCAGTACTTC.

This chain links TRBV7-3 with TRBJ2-5, with 9 bases identical to TRBD2. Trimming removed 3 bases from V and 3 bases from J; junction bases left unmatched: 11. Germline assignment: CDR1 SGHTA and CDR2 FQGTGA. The CDR3 sequence is 17 residues long. The CDR3 DNA reads TGTGCCAGCAGCTTCCGTGGCGGAGCGGGGGGAAAAGAGACCCAGTACTTC. This sequence encodes CASSFRGGAGGKETQYF.

The CDR3 loop is CASSWGSAGGVTF. In nucleotides, the CDR3 is TGCGCCAGCAGCTGGGGAAGCGCGGGCGGAGTAACCTTC. The chain employs TRBV5-1 and TRBJ1-2; no clear D gene. Germline V gene data show CDR1 as SGHRS and CDR2 as YFSETQ. V lost 3 bases and J 14 bases, leaving 20 bases between the germline ends. This CDR3 has 13 amino acids.

The rearrangement uses TRBV5-6 and TRBJ1-4, with D maybe TRBD1 (5 bases). Trimming cost V 1 base and J 1 base, with 11 bases left between them. CDR1 and CDR2 (germline): SGHDT, YYEEEE. This CDR3 has 16 residues. In DNA form, the CDR3 reads TGTGCCAGCAGCTTGTCAGGGCTGGGAACTAATGAAAAACTGTTTTTT. Protein product: CASSLSGLGTNEKLFF.

The rearrangement joins TRBV4-3 to TRBJ1-3; TRBD1 matches at 11 bases. The germline gives CDR1 LGHNA, CDR2 YSLEER. The CDR3 sequence is 16 residues long. V gave up 3 bases and J gave up 2 bases; unmatched junction bases: 3. CDR3 sequence (DNA): TGCGCCAGCAGCCAGGACAGGGGGCGACCTGGAAACACCATATATTTT. This gives the protein CASSQDRGRPGNTIYF.

The chain uses TRBV6-1 and TRBJ2-7; D is unclear. This CDR3 has 12 amino acids. V lost 6 bases, J lost 4 bases, and 10 bases lay in between. The germline V gene encodes CDR1 MNHNS and CDR2 SASEGT. This CDR3 reads CASSKPEYEQYF. CDR3 DNA sequence: TGTGCCAGCAGCAAGCCCGAGTACGAGCAGTACTTC.

The chain carries TRBV11-2 and TRBJ2-7, with no clear D. CDR1 SGHAT and CDR2 FQNNGV come from the germline V gene. The CDR3 contains 15 residues. Trimming stripped 0 bases from V and 0 bases from J, with 9 bases between. The CDR3 DNA reads as TGTGCCAGCAGCTTAGACGTATGGGGCTCCTACGAGCAGTACTTC. The encoded protein is CASSLDVWGSYEQYF.

The V call is TRBV10-3, the J call TRBJ1-2; 7 nucleotides match TRBD1. V shed 0 bases and J 5 bases; nucleotides not matched to a gene: 3. The V gene's germline CDR1 is ENHRY and CDR2 SYGVKD. CDR3 length: 14 amino acids. The CDR3 region is CAISESTGRYGYTF. CDR3 sequence (DNA): TGTGCCATCAGTGAGTCGACAGGGAGGTATGGCTACACCTTC.

The V call is TRBV5-1, the J call TRBJ2-2; no reliable D call. The germline CDR1 and CDR2 sequences are SGHRS and YFSETQ. V was trimmed by 1 base and J by 5 bases, leaving 6 bases between them. The CDR3 contains 13 residues. The CDR3, as DNA: TGCGCCAGCAGCTTGAGGGAAACCGGGGAGCTGTTTTTT. Amino acid sequence: CASSLRETGELFF.

The chain carries TRBV18 and TRBJ2-6; possible D gene TRBD1, 6 bases. In germline, CDR1 is KGHSH, CDR2 LQKENI. This CDR3 is 15 amino acids long. V was clipped by 2 bases and J by 2 bases, with 7 bases between them. CDR3 loop: CASSPDRTGANVLTF. Here the CDR3 DNA reads TGTGCCAGCTCACCAGACAGGACTGGGGCCAACGTCCTGACTTTC.

V usage is TRBV7-9 and J usage is TRBJ2-5; 7 bases map to TRBD1. The ends lost 5 bases at V and 5 bases at J; junction bases unmatched: 8. CDR3 size: 14 residues. The germline CDR1 and CDR2 sequences are SEHNR and FQNEAQ (reference sequence). The CDR3 reads CASSVDLRGETQYF. The CDR3 DNA reads TGTGCCAGCAGCGTAGACCTCAGGGGGGAGACCCAGTACTTC.

The sample holds a few counts of this clone. This chain uses TRBV15 with TRBJ1-5; unclear D gene. The CDR3 is made up of 14 amino acids. Germline CDR1 and CDR2: LNHNV and YYDKDF (reference sequence). Trimming took 7 bases from V and 9 from J, leaving 19 bases between them. This chain's CDR3 is CATNLTTWPGPQHF. CDR3 nucleotide sequence: TGTGCCACCAACCTGACTACTTGGCCGGGGCCCCAGCATTTT.

V and J are TRBV5-8 and TRBJ2-3, with D perhaps matching TRBD1 (6 bases). The CDR3 contains 14 residues. V shed 9 bases and J shed 0 bases, with 14 bases lying between them. The germline V gene encodes CDR1 SGHTS and CDR2 YDEGEE. The CDR3 nucleotides read TGTGCCAACTCCCGAACAGGGAGCACAGATACGCAGTATTTT. It encodes CANSRTGSTDTQYF.

V usage is TRBV2 and J usage is TRBJ2-1; TRBD2 agrees at 7 bases. This CDR3 has 15 amino acids. Losses at the gene ends were 6 bases for V and 3 bases for J; bases not matched to a gene: 8. Per germline, CDR1 SNHLY and CDR2 FYNNEI. The CDR3 loop reads CASSVEAGYYNEQFF. The CDR3 DNA is TGTGCCAGCAGCGTTGAAGCGGGGTACTACAATGAGCAGTTCTTC.

The J gene is TRBJ1-3, the V gene TRBV25-1; D is unresolved. CDR1 and CDR2 from the germline V gene are MGHDK and SYGVNS. Trimming left V 3 bases short and J 0 bases short, with 9 bases between. This CDR3 is 15 amino acids long. This CDR3 is CASSDRGSSGNTIYF. CDR3 nucleotide sequence: TGTGCCAGCAGTGACCGTGGCAGCTCTGGAAACACCATATATTTT. The whole variable domain, remainder taken from reference TRBV25-1 and TRBJ1-3, is EADIYQTPRYLVIGTGKKITLECSQTMGHDKMYWYQQDPGMELHLIHYSYGVNSTEKGDLSSESTVSRIRTEHFPLTLESARPSHTSQYLCASSDRGSSGNTIYFGEGSWLTVV.

V usage is TRBV6-5 and J usage is TRBJ2-1, with D tentatively TRBD1 or TRBD2 (5 bases each). The CDR3 contains 14 residues. Per germline, CDR1 MNHEY and CDR2 SVGAGI. V gave up 8 bases and J gave up 6 bases, with 17 bases separating them. CDR3 sequence reads: CASSFGALGNEQFF. CDR3 bases: TGTGCCAGCTCCTTCGGGGCGCTGGGCAATGAGCAGTTCTTC.

The J gene is TRBJ1-5, the V gene TRBV5-5; the match to TRBD1 covers 7 bases. J lost 5 bases, V lost 0 bases, and 5 bases had no gene match. Germline CDR1 SGHKS, CDR2 YYEKEE (reference sequence). The length of the CDR3 is 15 residues. The CDR3 bases are TGTGCCAGCAGCTTGGAGACAGGGTTTTATCAGCCCCAGCATTTT. Its protein is CASSLETGFYQPQHF.